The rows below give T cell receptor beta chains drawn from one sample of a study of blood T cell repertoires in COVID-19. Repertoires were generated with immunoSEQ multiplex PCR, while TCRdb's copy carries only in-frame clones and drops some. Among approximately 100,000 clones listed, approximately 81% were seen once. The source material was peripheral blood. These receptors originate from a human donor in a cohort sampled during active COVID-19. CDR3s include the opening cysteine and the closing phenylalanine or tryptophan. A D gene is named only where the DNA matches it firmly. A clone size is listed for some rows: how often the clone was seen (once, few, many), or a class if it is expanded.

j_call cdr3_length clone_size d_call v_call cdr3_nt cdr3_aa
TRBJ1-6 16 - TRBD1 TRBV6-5 TGTGCCAGCAGTTTGCAGGGGGTAGGATATAATTCACCCCTCCACTTT CASSLQGVGYNSPLHF
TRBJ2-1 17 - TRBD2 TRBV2 TGTGCCAGCAGAGCTAGACTAGCGGGAGCTGGCGGCAATGAGCAGTTCTTC CASRARLAGAGGNEQFF
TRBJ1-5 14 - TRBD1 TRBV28 TGTGCCAGCAGTCGGACAGGGGGCGGTCAGCCCCAGCATTTT CASSRTGGGQPQHF
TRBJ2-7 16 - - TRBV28 TGTGCCAGCAGTTTATTAGTAGGGAAGGAGGCCTACGAGCAGTACTTC CASSLLVGKEAYEQYF
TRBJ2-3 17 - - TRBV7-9 TGTGCCAGCAGCCTACAACCCCAGGATTCATTCACAGATACGCAGTATTTT CASSLQPQDSFTDTQYF
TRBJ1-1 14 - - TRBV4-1 TGCGCCAGCAGCCAAGAGACCGGGTGGACTGAAGCTTTCTTT CASSQETGWTEAFF
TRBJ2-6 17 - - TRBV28 TGTGCCAGCAGTTCCCCTAAGGGGGTAACTGGGGCCAACGTCCTGACTTTC CASSSPKGVTGANVLTF
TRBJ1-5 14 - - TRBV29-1 TGCAGCGTTGGTTGGGGGGAACCGAATCAGCCCCAGCATTTT CSVGWGEPNQPQHF
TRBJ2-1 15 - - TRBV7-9 TGTGCCAGCAGCTTAAGAGGGCAGGGGTTCGATGAGCAGTTCTTC CASSLRGQGFDEQFF
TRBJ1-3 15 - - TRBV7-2 TGTGCCAGCAGCACACAGGGCTTCTCTGGAAACACCATATATTTT CASSTQGFSGNTIYF
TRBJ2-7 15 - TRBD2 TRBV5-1 TGCGCCAGCAGCTGGTCTAGCGGGGGAGCCTACGAGCAGTACTTC CASSWSSGGAYEQYF
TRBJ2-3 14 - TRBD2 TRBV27 TGTGCCAGCATGGCGGGGGGGTTCACAGATACGCAGTATTTT CASMAGGFTDTQYF
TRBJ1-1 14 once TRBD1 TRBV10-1 TGCGCCAGCAGTGATACAGGGGCTAACACTGAAGCTTTCTTT CASSDTGANTEAFF
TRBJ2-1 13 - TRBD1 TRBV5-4 TGTGCCAGCAGCGTACCACCGGGACAGGAGACACTCTTC CASSVPPGQETLF
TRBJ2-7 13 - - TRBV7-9 TGTGCCAGCAGCCCCTTAAGATTCGGCGAGCAGTACTTC CASSPLRFGEQYF
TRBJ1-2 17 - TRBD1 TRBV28 TGTGCCAGCAGTTTAATTGGGACAGGGGGCTTAGTCTATGGCTACACCTTC CASSLIGTGGLVYGYTF
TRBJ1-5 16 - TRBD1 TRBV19 TGTGCCAGTAGTATAACAGGGGCGGCGGGGCTTCAGCCCCAGCATTTT CASSITGAAGLQPQHF
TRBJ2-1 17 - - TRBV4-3 TGCGCCAGCAGCCAAGGAGGTAGCGGAATATACCTCAATGAGCAGTTCTTC CASSQGGSGIYLNEQFF
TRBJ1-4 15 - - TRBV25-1 TGTGCCAGCAGTGGCCCGGGGGAGACTAATGAAAAACTGTTTTTT CASSGPGETNEKLFF
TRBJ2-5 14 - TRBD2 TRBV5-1 TGCGCCAGCAGTCTCGGGCTAGCGGGAGTCTATCGGTACTTC CASSLGLAGVYRYF
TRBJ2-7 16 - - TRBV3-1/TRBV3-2 TGTGCCAGCAGCCAGCAGTTTACAGTAAGCTCCTACGAGCAGTACTTC CASSQQFTVSSYEQYF
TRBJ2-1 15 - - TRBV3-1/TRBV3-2 TGTGCCAGCAGCCAAGAAAGCGACTCCTACAATGAGCAGTTCTTC CASSQESDSYNEQFF
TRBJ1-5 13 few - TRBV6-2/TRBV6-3 TGTGCCAGCACCCCCGCGGGGGGCGGGCCCCAGCATTTT CASTPAGGGPQHF
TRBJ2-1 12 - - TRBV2 TGTGCCAGCAGTGAAAGAGGGAGTGAGCAGTTCTTC CASSERGSEQFF
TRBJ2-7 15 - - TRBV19 TGTGCCAGTAGTAGAGATGGGACATTCCTGTACGAGCAGTACTTC CASSRDGTFLYEQYF
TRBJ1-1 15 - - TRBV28 TGTGCCAGCAGTCCCTCTATACTAGTGGCGACTGAAGCTTTCTTT CASSPSILVATEAFF